Presented here are 8 T cell receptor beta chains from one specimen sequenced in a study of spatial heterogeneity in lung cancer. Notes on the study in general: The study found that expanded intratumoral alpha and beta TCR counts tracked tumor mutation counts.

As for time point: sample taken at primary tumor resection. For these TCRs, the target antigens are not known. TCRdb reanalysed the 5' RACE reads using MiXCR and keeps one entry per CDR3 protein. This sample has about 27,000 distinct CDR3 sequences; about 7.1% occur once, and the top ten carry approximately 25%. Sequencing was performed on lung tumor tissue, taken at surgery. The receptors stem from a male donor with early-stage non-small cell lung cancer.

This clonotype appeared many times. This chain connects TRBV7-2 to TRBJ2-1, with TRBD2 identical over 7 bases. V lost 3 bases, J lost 4 bases, and 3 bases stayed unmatched. This CDR3 region has 14 residues. Germline V gene lookup returns CDR1 SGHTA and CDR2 FQGNSA. CDR3 loop: CASSFSGGYNEQFF. CDR3 DNA sequence: TGTGCCAGCAGCTTTTCGGGGGGATACAATGAGCAGTTCTTC. Full variable domain (outside the CDR3, taken from reference TRBV7-2 and TRBJ2-1): GAGVSQSPSNKVTEKGKDVELRCDPISGHTALYWYRQSLGQGLEFLIYFQGNSAPDKSGLPSDRFSAERTGGSVSTLTIQRTQQEDSAVYLCASSFSGGYNEQFFGPGTRLTVL.

This clonotype was recorded many times. The genes are TRBV2 and TRBJ2-5, with D tentatively TRBD1 (5 bases). The V end lost 6 bases, the J end lost 5 bases, and 10 bases lay between the germline ends. CDR3 length equals 12 residues. Germline CDR1 is SNHLY and CDR2 is FYNNEI. The CDR3 DNA reads as TGTGCCAGCAGCTCAAACAGGGAGACCCAGTACTTC. Residues: CASSSNRETQYF.

In its sample, this clonotype was seen many times. This rearrangement joins TRBV6-2 or TRBV6-3 to TRBJ1-5; D not resolved. This CDR3 contains 13 residues. From germline, CDR1 is MNHEY and CDR2 SVGEGT. Trimming removed 9 bases from V and 0 bases from J, with 9 bases in between. CDR3 nucleotides: TGTGCCAGGGCGGGAGATAGCAATCAGCCCCAGCATTTT. It is translated as CARAGDSNQPQHF.

The chain uses TRBV6-2 or TRBV6-3 and TRBJ2-1, with D tentatively TRBD1 (6 bases). Germline V gives CDR1 MNHEY, CDR2 SVGEGT. V lost 5 bases and J lost 10, with 12 bases in between. This CDR3 region has 12 residues. CDR3 sequence reads: CASSTGFIEQFF. CDR3 sequence (DNA): TGTGCCAGCAGTACAGGGTTTATAGAGCAGTTCTTC.

This clonotype was seen repeatedly, ten times or more. The chain combines TRBV6-2 or TRBV6-3 with TRBJ2-5; tentatively, D is TRBD1 (5 bases). V was trimmed by 0 bases and J by 5 bases, leaving 7 bases between them. Germline assignment: CDR1 MNHEY and CDR2 SVGEGT. This CDR3 is built from 13 residues. The DNA of the CDR3 is TGTGCCAGCAGTTACTCAGGGGTGGAGACCCAGTACTTC. Translation gives CASSYSGVETQYF.

This clonotype has only a few counts. This chain uses TRBV5-4 with TRBJ1-1, with 11 bases matching TRBD1. Germline V gene sequence: CDR1 SGHNT, CDR2 YYREEE (reference sequence). V dropped 7 bases and J dropped 3; count of bases not matched to a gene: 5. CDR3 size: 14 residues. CDR3 residues: CASGQGALDTEAFF. The CDR3 bases are TGTGCCAGCGGACAGGGGGCGCTGGACACTGAAGCTTTCTTT.

This clonotype appeared many times. The chain combines TRBV27 with TRBJ1-2; 7 bases are a match to TRBD1. The CDR3 contains 13 residues. V was pared by 4 bases and J by 2 bases, with 1 base of the junction left unmatched. From germline, CDR1 is MNHEY and CDR2 SMNVEV (reference sequence). The CDR3: CASSWGQNYGYTF. CDR3 sequence (DNA): TGTGCCAGCAGTTGGGGACAGAACTATGGCTACACCTTC.

The chain links TRBV11-2 to TRBJ2-5; D possibly uses TRBD1 or TRBD2 (7 bases each). This CDR3 contains 15 residues. V lost 4 bases and J lost 4, with 16 bases in between. Germline CDR1 is SGHAT and CDR2 is FQNNGV. The CDR3 DNA reads as TGTGCCAGCAGCTGGAACAGGGGAGGGGGAGAGACCCAGTACTTC. It is translated as CASSWNRGGGETQYF. Full variable domain (rest looked up from reference TRBV11-2 and TRBJ2-5): EAGVAQSPRYKIIEKRQSVAFWCNPISGHATLYWYQQILGQGPKLLIQFQNNGVVDDSQLPKDRFSAERLKGVDSTLKIQPAKLEDSAVYLCASSWNRGGGETQYFGPGTRLLVL.